This T cell receptor beta chain was recorded in a study of EBV T-cell therapy then PD-1 blockade in nasopharyngeal carcinoma. The germline gives CDR1 LGHNA, CDR2 YNFKEQ. CDR3 size: 20 residues. V lost 3 bases and J 4 bases, leaving 25 bases between the germline ends. Regarding this clone: Its specificity is unknown.

The treatment denotes: AdE1-LMPpoly-expanded autologous EBV-specific T-cell therapy followed by anti-PD-1 nivolumab. TCRdb's copy holds only in-frame clones and misses some; the assay was immunoSEQ multiplex PCR. The sample comprises roughly 17,000 clones, over 80% of which are singletons, and around 30% rests with the top ten. The sequence derives from a man aged 40-55 years with nasopharyngeal carcinoma. Sequencing used CD8+ T cells from blood, obtained at day 0 from a patient whose treatment included autologous EBV-specific T cells and nivolumab. This rearrangement joins TRBV4-2 to TRBJ2-6; D is possibly TRBD1 (6 bases). CDR3 coding DNA: TGTGCCAGCAGCCAGTCCCGGGACATCCCAATGTCGGCAGGGGCCAACGTCCTGACTTTC. This codes for CASSQSRDIPMSAGANVLTF.